These T cell receptor beta chains were read from a single sample in a study of PD-1 blockade in classical Hodgkin lymphoma. Assay: immunoSEQ multiplex PCR; the TCRdb copy retains only in-frame clones and omits some. The sample includes about 4,000 clones, about 71% of them seen just once. The specimen was peripheral blood mononuclear cells (PBMCs), collected at baseline. The receptor set was obtained from a human donor with classical Hodgkin lymphoma. Both conserved end residues are part of each CDR3. The D gene is left open where the match is weak. A clone size is listed for some rows: how often the clone was seen (once, few, many), or a class if it is expanded.

cdr3_aa | cdr3_nt | d_call | v_call | clone_size | j_call | cdr3_length
CASGPQSTEAFF | TGTGCCAGTGGGCCGCAGAGCACTGAAGCTTTCTTT | NA | TRBV19 | few | TRBJ1-1 | 12
CASSQDLWQGELFF | TGCGCCAGCAGCCAAGATTTGTGGCAGGGGGAGCTGTTTTTT | NA | TRBV5-4 | NA | TRBJ2-2 | 14
CASSEAGRGPQYTIYF | TGTGCCAGCAGTGAAGCGGGAAGGGGCCCTCAATACACCATATATTTT | NA | TRBV6-1 | NA | TRBJ1-3 | 16
CASREARGNNEQFF | TGTGCCAGCAGGGAGGCGCGGGGGAACAATGAGCAGTTCTTC | TRBD2 | TRBV7-9 | NA | TRBJ2-1 | 14
CASSSWCGQPEPQHF | TGTGCCAGCAGTTCATGGTGTGGACAGCCAGAGCCCCAGCATTTT | NA | TRBV6-7 | NA | TRBJ1-5 | 15
CATEGGASGSNYGYTF | TGTGCCACCGAAGGGGGGGCCAGTGGATCTAACTATGGCTACACCTTC | NA | TRBV5-4 | NA | TRBJ1-2 | 16
CASSYPQGAGKTQYF | TGTGCCAGCAGTTACCCACAGGGGGCTGGAAAGACCCAGTACTTC | TRBD1 | TRBV6-6 | once | TRBJ2-5 | 15
CASSQRTGTRNQPQHF | TGCGCCAGCAGCCAGCGGACAGGGACGCGCAATCAGCCCCAGCATTTT | TRBD1 | TRBV4-1 | NA | TRBJ1-5 | 16
CASSQDGQGNIQYF | TGTGCCAGCAGCCAAGATGGACAGGGAAACATTCAGTACTTC | TRBD1 | TRBV4-2 | medium-sized | TRBJ2-4 | 14
CAISESIRGTDTQYF | TGTGCCATCAGTGAGTCGATCCGAGGCACAGATACGCAGTATTTT | NA | TRBV10-3 | NA | TRBJ2-3 | 15
CASSQTGTGSTDTQYF | TGCGCCAGCAGCCAGACCGGGACGGGAAGCACAGATACGCAGTATTTT | NA | TRBV4-1 | NA | TRBJ2-3 | 16
CASSPGTQGYGYTF | TGCGCCAGCAGCCCCGGGACTCAGGGCTATGGCTACACCTTC | NA | TRBV5-1 | NA | TRBJ1-2 | 14
CASSEERGSSEQFF | TGTGCCAGCAGTGAAGAGAGGGGATCGAGTGAGCAGTTCTTC | NA | TRBV2 | NA | TRBJ2-1 | 14
CASSSLTANYGYTF | TGTGCCAGCAGCTCACTGACAGCTAACTATGGCTACACCTTC | NA | TRBV5-6 | NA | TRBJ1-2 | 14
CATSSTMGRAGNTEAFF | TGTGCCACCAGTAGCACTATGGGGCGAGCGGGGAACACTGAAGCTTTCTTT | NA | TRBV15 | few | TRBJ1-1 | 17
CASHRGGDTDTQYF | TGTGCCAGCCACCGCGGTGGAGACACAGATACGCAGTATTTT | NA | TRBV7-2 | few | TRBJ2-3 | 14
CASSFNRDTDTQYF | TGTGCCAGCAGTTTCAACAGGGACACAGATACGCAGTATTTT | NA | TRBV27 | NA | TRBJ2-3 | 14
CASSFNRRETQYF | TGTGCTAGCAGCTTTAACCGGCGGGAGACCCAGTACTTC | NA | TRBV7-7 | NA | TRBJ2-5 | 13
CASSRNDRAYGYTF | TGTGCCAGCAGTCGAAACGACAGGGCCTATGGCTACACCTTC | TRBD1 | TRBV28 | NA | TRBJ1-2 | 14
CASSFTSGSIAGELFF | TGTGCCAGCAGTTTTACCAGCGGGAGCATTGCCGGGGAGCTGTTTTTT | TRBD2 | TRBV27 | NA | TRBJ2-2 | 16
CASSPGTSGMSNEQFF | TGTGCCAGCAGCCCGGGGACTAGCGGGATGTCAAATGAGCAGTTCTTC | TRBD2 | TRBV7-9 | NA | TRBJ2-1 | 16
CASSQDIDRGEAFF | TGCGCCAGCAGCCAAGACATCGACAGGGGCGAAGCTTTCTTT | TRBD1 | TRBV4-3 | NA | TRBJ1-1 | 14
CASSIRARTSESSYNEQFF | TGTGCCAGTAGTATAAGAGCCCGGACTAGCGAGAGCTCCTACAATGAGCAGTTCTTC | TRBD2 | TRBV19 | NA | TRBJ2-1 | 19
CASSVEVTSGNNEQFF | TGTGCCAGCAGCGTAGAAGTGACTAGCGGGAACAATGAGCAGTTCTTC | TRBD2 | TRBV9 | few | TRBJ2-1 | 16
CASSRTKLRYEQYF | TGCGCCAGCAGCCGGACGAAATTAAGGTACGAGCAGTACTTC | NA | TRBV10-1 | NA | TRBJ2-7 | 14
CASSRRKSRKTYGYTF | TGCGCCAGCAGTAGGCGCAAATCGCGAAAGACCTATGGCTACACCTTC | NA | TRBV10-1 | NA | TRBJ1-2 | 16
CSVQTSGRNYEQYF | TGCAGCGTACAAACTAGCGGGAGAAACTACGAGCAGTACTTC | TRBD2 | TRBV29-1 | NA | TRBJ2-7 | 14
CASSLALWNTEAFF | TGTGCCAGCAGCTTGGCACTGTGGAACACTGAAGCTTTCTTT | NA | TRBV5-8 | NA | TRBJ1-1 | 14
CASSQDLSGRAKNIQYF | TGCGCCAGCAGCCAAGATTTGAGCGGGAGGGCCAAAAACATTCAGTACTTC | TRBD2 | TRBV4-3 | NA | TRBJ2-4 | 17
CASSPAGANVLTF | TGTGCCAGCAGCCCGGCTGGGGCCAACGTCCTGACTTTC | NA | TRBV5-4 | NA | TRBJ2-6 | 13
CASAPGTGVSYEQYF | TGTGCCAGCGCGCCCGGGACAGGGGTCTCCTACGAGCAGTACTTC | TRBD1 | TRBV6-6 | once | TRBJ2-7 | 15
CASSLVKTGELFF | TGCGCCAGCAGCTTGGTCAAGACCGGGGAGCTGTTTTTT | NA | TRBV5-1 | once | TRBJ2-2 | 13
CASRPPWGGGNTIYF | TGTGCCAGCAGACCCCCTTGGGGAGGTGGAAACACCATATATTTT | NA | TRBV6-5 | NA | TRBJ1-3 | 15
CASSIRDFSGANVLTF | TGTGCCAGTAGTATCCGGGATTTCTCTGGGGCCAACGTCCTGACTTTC | NA | TRBV19 | once | TRBJ2-6 | 16
CASSSPGLASSYEQYF | TGCGCCAGCAGCTCCCCGGGACTAGCGAGCTCCTACGAGCAGTACTTC | TRBD2 | TRBV5-1 | NA | TRBJ2-7 | 16
CASQMNTGELFF | TGTGCTAGCCAAATGAACACCGGGGAGCTGTTTTTT | NA | TRBV12-5 | few | TRBJ2-2 | 12
CASSSPTLSGRLSYNEQFF | TGTGCCAGCAGCTCGCCTACCCTTAGCGGGAGGCTCTCCTACAATGAGCAGTTCTTC | TRBD2 | TRBV7-9 | NA | TRBJ2-1 | 19